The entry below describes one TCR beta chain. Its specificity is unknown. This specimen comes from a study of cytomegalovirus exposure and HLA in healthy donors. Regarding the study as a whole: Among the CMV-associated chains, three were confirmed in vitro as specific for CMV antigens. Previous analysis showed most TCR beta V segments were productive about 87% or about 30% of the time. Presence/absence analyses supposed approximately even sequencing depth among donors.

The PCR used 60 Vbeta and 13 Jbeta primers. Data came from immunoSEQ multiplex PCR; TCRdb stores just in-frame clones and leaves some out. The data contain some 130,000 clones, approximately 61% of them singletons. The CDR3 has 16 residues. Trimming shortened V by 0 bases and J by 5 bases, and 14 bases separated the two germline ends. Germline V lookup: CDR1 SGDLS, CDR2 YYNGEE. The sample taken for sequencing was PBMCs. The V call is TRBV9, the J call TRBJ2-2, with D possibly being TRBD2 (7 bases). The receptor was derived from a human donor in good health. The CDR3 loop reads CASSVGYREGTGELFF. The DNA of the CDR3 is TGTGCCAGCAGCGTAGGGTACAGGGAGGGTACCGGGGAGCTGTTTTTT.